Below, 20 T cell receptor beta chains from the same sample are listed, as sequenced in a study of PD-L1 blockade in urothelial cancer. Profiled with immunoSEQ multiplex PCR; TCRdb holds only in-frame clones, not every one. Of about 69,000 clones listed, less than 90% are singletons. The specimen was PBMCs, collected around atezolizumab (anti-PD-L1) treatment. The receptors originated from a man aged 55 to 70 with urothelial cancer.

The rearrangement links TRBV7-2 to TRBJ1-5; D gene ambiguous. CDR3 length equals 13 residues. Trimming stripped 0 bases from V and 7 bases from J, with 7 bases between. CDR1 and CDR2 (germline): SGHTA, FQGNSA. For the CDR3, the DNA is TGTGCCAGCAGCTTAGCCACAGAACAGCCCCAGCATTTT. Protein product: CASSLATEQPQHF.

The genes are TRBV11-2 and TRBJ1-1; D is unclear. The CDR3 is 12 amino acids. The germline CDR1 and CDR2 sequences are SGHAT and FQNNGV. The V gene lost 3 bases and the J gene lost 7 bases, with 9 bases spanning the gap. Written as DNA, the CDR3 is TGTGCCAGCAGCTTTGGGCCCGGTGAAGCTTTCTTT. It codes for CASSFGPGEAFF.

DNA of the CDR3: TGCGCCAGCAGCTTGGGTTATCGGACAGGGTCGACAGGCGAGCAGTACTTC. Protein sequence: CASSLGYRTGSTGEQYF. The chain has TRBV5-1 and TRBJ2-7; 8 bases match TRBD1. Losses at the gene ends were 0 bases for V and 6 bases for J; bases not matched to a gene: 14. The CDR3 length is 17 residues. Germline V gives CDR1 SGHRS, CDR2 YFSETQ.

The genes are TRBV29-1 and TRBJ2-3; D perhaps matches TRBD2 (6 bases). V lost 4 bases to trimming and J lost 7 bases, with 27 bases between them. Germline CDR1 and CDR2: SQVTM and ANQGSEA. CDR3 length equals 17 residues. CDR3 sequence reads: CSVVARGGVGGGHTQYF. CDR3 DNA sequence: TGCAGCGTTGTAGCGAGAGGTGGAGTGGGAGGCGGGCATACGCAGTATTTT.

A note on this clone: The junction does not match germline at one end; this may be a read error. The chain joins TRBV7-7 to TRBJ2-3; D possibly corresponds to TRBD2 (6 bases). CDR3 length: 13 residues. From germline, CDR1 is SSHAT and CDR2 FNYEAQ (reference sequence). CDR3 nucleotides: TGTGCCAGCAGTTTAGCGGAGGGAGATACGCAGTATTTT. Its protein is CASSLAEGDTQYF.

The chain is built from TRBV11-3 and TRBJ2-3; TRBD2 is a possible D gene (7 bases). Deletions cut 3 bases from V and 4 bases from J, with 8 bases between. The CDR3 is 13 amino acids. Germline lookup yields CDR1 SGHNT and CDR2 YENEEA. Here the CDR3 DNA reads TGTGCCAGCAGCTTGGGGGGGCCAGATACGCAGTATTTT. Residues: CASSLGGPDTQYF.

Here the CDR3 reads CANRSAGTSGSFHEQYF. The CDR3 DNA is TGTGCCAATAGATCTGCCGGGACTAGCGGGAGTTTCCACGAGCAGTACTTC. V and J are TRBV2 and TRBJ2-7, with 14 bases fitting TRBD2. Germline assignment: CDR1 SNHLY and CDR2 FYNNEI. J lost 5 bases, V lost 10 bases, and 16 bases had no gene match. The CDR3 covers 17 residues.

As DNA, the CDR3 is TGTGCCATCAGTGAGTCGAGGACTAGCAAAGAGGTGACCCAGTACTTC. Encoded protein: CAISESRTSKEVTQYF. The chain combines TRBV10-3 with TRBJ2-5, with 8 bases fitting TRBD2. V lost 0 bases and J lost 7; bases outside the gene matches: 10. The germline V gene encodes CDR1 ENHRY and CDR2 SYGVKD. CDR3 length: 16 amino acids.

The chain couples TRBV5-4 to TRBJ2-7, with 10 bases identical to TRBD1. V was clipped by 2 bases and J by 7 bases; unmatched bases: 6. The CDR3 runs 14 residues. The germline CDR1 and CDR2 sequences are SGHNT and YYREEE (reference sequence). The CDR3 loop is CASSFARDRGEQYF. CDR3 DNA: TGTGCCAGCAGCTTTGCCCGGGACAGGGGAGAGCAGTACTTC. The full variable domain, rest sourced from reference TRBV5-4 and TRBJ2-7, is ETGVTQSPTHLIKTRGQQVTLRCSSQSGHNTVSWYQQALGQGPQFIFQYYREEENGRGNFPPRFSGLQFPNYSSELNVNALELDDSALYLCASSFARDRGEQYFGPGTRLTVT.

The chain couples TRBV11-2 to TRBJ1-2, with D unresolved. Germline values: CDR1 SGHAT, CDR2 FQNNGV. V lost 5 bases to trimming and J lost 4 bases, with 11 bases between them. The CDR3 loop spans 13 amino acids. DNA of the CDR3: TGTGCCAGCAGCCGTGACACGCGCTATGGCTACACCTTC. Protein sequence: CASSRDTRYGYTF.

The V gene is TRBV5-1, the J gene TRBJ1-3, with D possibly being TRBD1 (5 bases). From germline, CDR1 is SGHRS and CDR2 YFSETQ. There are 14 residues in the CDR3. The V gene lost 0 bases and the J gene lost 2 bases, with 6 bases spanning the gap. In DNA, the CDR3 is TGCGCCAGCAGCTTGGGGGGGGCTGGAAACACCATATATTTT. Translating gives CASSLGGAGNTIYF.

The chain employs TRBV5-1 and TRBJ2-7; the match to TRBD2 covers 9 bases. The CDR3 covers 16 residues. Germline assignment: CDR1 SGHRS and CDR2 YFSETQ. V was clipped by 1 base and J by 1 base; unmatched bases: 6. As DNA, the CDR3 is TGCGCCAGCAGCTTGAGCGCTAGCGGGGTATCCTACGAGCAGTACTTC. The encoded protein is CASSLSASGVSYEQYF.

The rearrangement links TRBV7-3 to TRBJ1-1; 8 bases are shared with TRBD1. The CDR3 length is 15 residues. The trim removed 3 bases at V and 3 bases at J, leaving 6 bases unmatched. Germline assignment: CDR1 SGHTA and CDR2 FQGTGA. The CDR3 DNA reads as TGTGCCAGCAGCTTCAGGGGGCCTACGGACACTGAAGCTTTCTTT. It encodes CASSFRGPTDTEAFF.

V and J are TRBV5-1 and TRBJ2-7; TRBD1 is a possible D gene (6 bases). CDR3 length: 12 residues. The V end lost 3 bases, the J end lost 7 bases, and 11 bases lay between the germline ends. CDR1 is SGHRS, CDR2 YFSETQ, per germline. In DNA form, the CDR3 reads TGCGCCAGCAGCTATAATCAGGGGGAGCAGTACTTC. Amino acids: CASSYNQGEQYF.

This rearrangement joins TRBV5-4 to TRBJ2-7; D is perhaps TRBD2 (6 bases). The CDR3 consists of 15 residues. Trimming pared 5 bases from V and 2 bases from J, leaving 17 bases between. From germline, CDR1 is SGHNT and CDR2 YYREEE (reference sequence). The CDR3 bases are TGTGCCAGCAGTTCGGGACTCACAAGAACCTACGAGCAGTACTTC. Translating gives CASSSGLTRTYEQYF.

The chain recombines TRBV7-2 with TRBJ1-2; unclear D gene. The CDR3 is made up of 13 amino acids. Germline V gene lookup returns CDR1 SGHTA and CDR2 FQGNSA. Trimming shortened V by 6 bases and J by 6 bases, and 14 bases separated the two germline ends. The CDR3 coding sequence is TGTGCCAGCAGTTCTTTCCCGGGAGATGGCTACACCTTC. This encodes CASSSFPGDGYTF. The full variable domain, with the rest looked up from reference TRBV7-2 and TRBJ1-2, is GAGVSQSPSNKVTEKGKDVELRCDPISGHTALYWYRQSLGQGLEFLIYFQGNSAPDKSGLPSDRFSAERTGGSVSTLTIQRTQQEDSAVYLCASSSFPGDGYTFGSGTRLTVV.

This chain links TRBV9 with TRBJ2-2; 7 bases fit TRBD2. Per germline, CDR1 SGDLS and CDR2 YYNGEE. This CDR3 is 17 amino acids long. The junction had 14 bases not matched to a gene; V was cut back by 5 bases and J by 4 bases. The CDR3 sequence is CASSAAFGGRATGELFF. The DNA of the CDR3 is TGTGCCAGCAGTGCCGCTTTCGGAGGGAGGGCCACCGGGGAGCTGTTTTTT.

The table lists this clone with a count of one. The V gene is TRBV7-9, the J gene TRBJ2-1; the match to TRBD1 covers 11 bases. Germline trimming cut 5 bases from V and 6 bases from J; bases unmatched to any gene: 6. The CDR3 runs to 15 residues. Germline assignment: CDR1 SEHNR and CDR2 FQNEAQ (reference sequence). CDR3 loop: CASSRGQGVGNEQFF. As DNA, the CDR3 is TGTGCCAGCAGCCGGGGACAGGGGGTCGGCAATGAGCAGTTCTTC.

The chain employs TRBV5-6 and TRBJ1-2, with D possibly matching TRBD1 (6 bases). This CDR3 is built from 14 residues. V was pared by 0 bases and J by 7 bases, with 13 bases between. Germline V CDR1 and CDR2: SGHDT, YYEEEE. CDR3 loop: CASSLAQGMGGYTF. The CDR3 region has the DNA TGTGCCAGCAGCTTGGCACAGGGAATGGGTGGCTACACCTTC.

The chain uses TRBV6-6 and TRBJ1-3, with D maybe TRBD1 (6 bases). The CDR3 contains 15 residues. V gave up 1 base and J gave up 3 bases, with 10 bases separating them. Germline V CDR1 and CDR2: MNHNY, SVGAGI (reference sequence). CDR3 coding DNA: TGTGCCAGCAGTTACTTGGACAGCTATGGAAACACCATATATTTT. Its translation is CASSYLDSYGNTIYF.